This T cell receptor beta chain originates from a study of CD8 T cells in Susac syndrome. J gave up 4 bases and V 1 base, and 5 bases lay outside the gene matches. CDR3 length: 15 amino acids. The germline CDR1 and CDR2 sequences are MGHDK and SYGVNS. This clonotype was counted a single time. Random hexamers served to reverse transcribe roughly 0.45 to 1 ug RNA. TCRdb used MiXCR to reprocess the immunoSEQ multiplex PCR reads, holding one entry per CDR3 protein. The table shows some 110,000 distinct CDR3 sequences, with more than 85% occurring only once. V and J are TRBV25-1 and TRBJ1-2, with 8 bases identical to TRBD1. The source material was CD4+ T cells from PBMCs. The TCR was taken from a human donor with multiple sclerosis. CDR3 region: CASSEFGQGIYGYTF. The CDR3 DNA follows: TGTGCCAGCAGTGAATTTGGACAGGGCATCTATGGCTACACCTTC.